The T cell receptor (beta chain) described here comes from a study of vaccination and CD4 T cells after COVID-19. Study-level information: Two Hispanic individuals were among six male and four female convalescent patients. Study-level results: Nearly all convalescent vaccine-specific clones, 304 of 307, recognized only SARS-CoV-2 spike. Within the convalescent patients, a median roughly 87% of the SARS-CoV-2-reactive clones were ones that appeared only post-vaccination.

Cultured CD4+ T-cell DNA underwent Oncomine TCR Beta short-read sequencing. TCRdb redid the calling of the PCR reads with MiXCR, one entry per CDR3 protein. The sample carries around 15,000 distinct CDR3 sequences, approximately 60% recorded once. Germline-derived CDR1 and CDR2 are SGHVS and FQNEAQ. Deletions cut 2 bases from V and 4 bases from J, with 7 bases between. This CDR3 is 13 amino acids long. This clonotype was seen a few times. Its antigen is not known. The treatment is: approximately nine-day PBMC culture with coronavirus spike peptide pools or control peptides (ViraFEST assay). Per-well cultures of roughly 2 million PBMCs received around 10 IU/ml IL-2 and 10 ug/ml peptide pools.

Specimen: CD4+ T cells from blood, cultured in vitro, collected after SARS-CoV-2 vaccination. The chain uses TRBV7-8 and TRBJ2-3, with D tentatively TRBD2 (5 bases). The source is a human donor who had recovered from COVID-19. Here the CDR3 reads CASSLYGADTQYF. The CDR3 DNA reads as TGTGCCAGCAGCTTATACGGGGCAGATACGCAGTATTTT.